What follows are 2 T cell receptor beta chains derived from one specimen sequenced in a study of identical twins. TCRdb analysed the 5' RACE reads with MiXCR anew, one entry per CDR3 protein. The table shows roughly 230,000 distinct CDR3 sequences, with about 8% occurring only once. The sample was also linked to a second study, of yellow fever vaccine responses in identical twins.

The material sequenced was CD8+ T cells sorted from blood. Receptors originate from a woman younger than 30 in good health.

Only a few counts were recorded for this clonotype. The chain links TRBV6-2 or TRBV6-3 to TRBJ2-1, with 7 positions matching TRBD1. The CDR3 is 16 amino acids. Germline lookup yields CDR1 MNHEY and CDR2 SVGEGT. After removal of 3 bases from V and 8 bases from J, the junction contained 13 bases not matched to a gene. The CDR3 DNA is TGTGCCAGCAGTTATTCGAGACAGGGTATGACGGATGAGCAGTTCTTC. Translating it yields CASSYSRQGMTDEQFF.

This clonotype has a handful of counts. The chain carries TRBV12-3 or TRBV12-4 and TRBJ2-1; a possible D gene is TRBD1 (6 bases). CDR3 size: 16 residues. The V and J ends lost 5 bases and 0 bases respectively, with 14 bases between them. In nucleotides, the CDR3 is TGTGCCAGCAGTGGTTGGGGCAGGGGCTCCTACAATGAGCAGTTCTTC. As protein: CASSGWGRGSYNEQFF.